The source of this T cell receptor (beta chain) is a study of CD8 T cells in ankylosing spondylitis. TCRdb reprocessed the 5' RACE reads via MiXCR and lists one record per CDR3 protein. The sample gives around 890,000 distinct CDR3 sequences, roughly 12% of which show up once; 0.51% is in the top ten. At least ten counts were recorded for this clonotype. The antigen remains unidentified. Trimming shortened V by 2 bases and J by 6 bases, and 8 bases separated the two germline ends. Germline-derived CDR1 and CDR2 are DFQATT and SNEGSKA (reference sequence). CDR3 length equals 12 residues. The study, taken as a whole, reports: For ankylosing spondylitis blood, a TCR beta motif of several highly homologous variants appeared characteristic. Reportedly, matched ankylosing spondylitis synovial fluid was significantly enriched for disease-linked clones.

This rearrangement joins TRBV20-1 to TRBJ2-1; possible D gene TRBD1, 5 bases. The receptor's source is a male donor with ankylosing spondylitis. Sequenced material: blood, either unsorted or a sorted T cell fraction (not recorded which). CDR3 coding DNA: TGCAGTGCTAGACGACAGCCCAATGAGCAGTTCTTC. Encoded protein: CSARRQPNEQFF.